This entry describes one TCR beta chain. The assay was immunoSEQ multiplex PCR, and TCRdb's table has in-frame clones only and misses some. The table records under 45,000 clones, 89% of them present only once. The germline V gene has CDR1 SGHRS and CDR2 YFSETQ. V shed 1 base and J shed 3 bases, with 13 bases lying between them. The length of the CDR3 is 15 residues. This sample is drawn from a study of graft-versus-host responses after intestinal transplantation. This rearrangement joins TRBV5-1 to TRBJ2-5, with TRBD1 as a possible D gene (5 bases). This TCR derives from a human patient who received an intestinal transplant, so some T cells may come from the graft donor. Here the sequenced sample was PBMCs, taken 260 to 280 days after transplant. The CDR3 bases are TGCGCCAGCAGCTTGTTTGGTCAGGGCAAAGAGACCCAGTACTTC. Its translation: CASSLFGQGKETQYF. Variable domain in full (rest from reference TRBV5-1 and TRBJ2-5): KAGVTQTPRYLIKTRGQQVTLSCSPISGHRSVSWYQQTPGQGLQFLFEYFSETQRNKGNFPGRFSGRQFSNSRSEMNVSTLELGDSALYLCASSLFGQGKETQYFGPGTRLLVL.